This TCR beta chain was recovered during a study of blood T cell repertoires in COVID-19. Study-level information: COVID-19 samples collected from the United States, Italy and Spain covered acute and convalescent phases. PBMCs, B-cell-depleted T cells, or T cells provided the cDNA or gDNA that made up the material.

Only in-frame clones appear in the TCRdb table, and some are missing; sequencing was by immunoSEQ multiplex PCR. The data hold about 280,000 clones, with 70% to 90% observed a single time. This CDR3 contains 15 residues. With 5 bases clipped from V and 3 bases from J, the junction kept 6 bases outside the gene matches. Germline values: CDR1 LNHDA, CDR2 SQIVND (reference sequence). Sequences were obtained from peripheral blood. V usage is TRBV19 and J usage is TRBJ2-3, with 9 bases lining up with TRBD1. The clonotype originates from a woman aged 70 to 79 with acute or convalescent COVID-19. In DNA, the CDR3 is TGTGCCAGTAGTGACTTGGACAGGGGAACAGATACGCAGTATTTT. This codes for CASSDLDRGTDTQYF.